The 14 T cell receptor beta chains presented below share a single source sample, sequenced in a study of blood T cells in healthy people across ages. For the second PCR, which ran for about 7 to 11 cycles, a sample-barcoded 5' primer and a J-beta primer mix were used. TCRdb reanalysed the 5' RACE reads using MiXCR and keeps one entry per CDR3 protein. The sample includes roughly 550,000 distinct CDR3 sequences, 24% of them seen just once. The same specimen was also included in a second study, on T cells of mothers and their children.

The specimen sequenced was blood. The receptor source for this set is a boy younger than 18 in good health.

This clonotype occurred a few times. The rearrangement links TRBV6-5 to TRBJ1-1; no reliable D call. V dropped 6 bases and J dropped 5 bases, with 13 bases sitting between them. This CDR3 spans 13 amino acids. CDR1 is MNHEY, CDR2 SVGAGI, per germline. The CDR3 reads CASSLPTGTEAFF. The CDR3 DNA follows: TGTGCCAGCAGCCTTCCGACCGGGACTGAAGCTTTCTTT.

This clonotype showed up just a few times. Sequence at one end of the junction differs from germline and may be a read error. Here the CDR3 reads CAGRRGRGDTGELFF. Here the CDR3 DNA reads TGTGCCGGCAGGCGGGGCAGAGGGGACACCGGGGAGCTGTTTTTT. The chain is built from TRBV5-5 and TRBJ2-2; TRBD2 might be the D (6 bases). This CDR3 region has 15 residues. Germline loops: CDR1 SGHKS, CDR2 YYEKEE (reference sequence).

This clonotype was recorded a few times. The V and J genes are TRBV6-1 and TRBJ2-4; D perhaps matches TRBD1 (5 bases). Germline lookup yields CDR1 MNHNS and CDR2 SASEGT. The CDR3 sequence is 15 residues long. Trimming removed 2 bases at V and 6 bases at J, with 14 bases between. This CDR3 reads CASSEPRTNINIQYF. CDR3 DNA: TGTGCCAGCAGTGAACCCCGGACAAATATAAACATTCAGTACTTC.

This clonotype was recorded at least ten times. The chain combines TRBV30 with TRBJ2-7; 10 bases map to TRBD1. V was clipped by 2 bases and J by 4 bases; unmatched bases: 2. This CDR3 comprises 13 residues. CDR1 and CDR2 from the germline V gene are GTSNPN and SVGIG (reference sequence). This CDR3 is CAWSRQGAYEQYF. DNA for the CDR3: TGTGCCTGGAGTAGACAGGGGGCATACGAGCAGTACTTC.

CDR3 DNA: TGTGCCAGCAGCTCCAACCCCCAGGGGGCGGACACTGAAGCTTTCTTT. Its protein product is CASSSNPQGADTEAFF. This sequence joins TRBV7-3 and TRBJ1-1; 8 bases are shared with TRBD1. The V gene end was trimmed by 4 bases and the J gene end by 3 bases; junction bases not matched to a gene: 10. CDR3 length: 16 residues. Germline CDR1 and CDR2: SGHTA and FQGTGA.

This chain uses TRBV7-3 with TRBJ2-3; possible D gene TRBD2, 5 bases. V was clipped by 2 bases and J by 6 bases, with 21 bases between them. The CDR3 loop spans 17 amino acids. CDR1 and CDR2 from the germline V gene are SGHTA and FQGTGA. Here the CDR3 DNA reads TGTGCCAGCAGCTTATATTATTCGATATTAGCGCCTGATACGCAGTATTTT. This translates into CASSLYYSILAPDTQYF.

J is TRBJ2-5 and V is TRBV6-5; D possibly corresponds to TRBD2 (6 bases). In germline, CDR1 is MNHEY, CDR2 SVGAGI. V lost 1 base and J lost 5, with 11 bases in between. CDR3 length: 14 residues. The chain's CDR3 is CASSYYGSGETQYF. For the CDR3, the DNA is TGTGCCAGCAGTTACTACGGGAGCGGGGAGACCCAGTACTTC.

The V gene is TRBV12-3 or TRBV12-4, the J gene TRBJ2-1; 9 positions match TRBD1. After removal of 3 bases from V and 4 bases from J, the junction contained 4 bases not matched to a gene. The CDR3 length is 15 residues. The CDR3 loop reads CASSFGDREYNEQFF. The CDR3 DNA sequence: TGTGCCAGCAGTTTTGGGGACAGGGAGTACAATGAGCAGTTCTTC.

In this sample, this clonotype turned up a few times. This chain joins TRBV7-9 and TRBJ2-5; D is possibly TRBD1 (6 bases). Germline V gene sequence: CDR1 SEHNR, CDR2 FQNEAQ (reference sequence). Between the trimmed V and J ends, which lost 4 bases and 4 bases, there was a span of 19 bases. This CDR3 is built from 16 residues. CDR3 sequence reads: CASSSLVQKGGETQYF. The CDR3 DNA follows: TGTGCCAGCAGCTCCCTAGTACAAAAAGGGGGAGAGACCCAGTACTTC.

Details on this clonotype: This may come from a read error, since a much larger clone is one base off. This chain connects TRBV7-2 to TRBJ2-1; D not resolved. CDR3 length: 12 amino acids. V was trimmed by 2 bases and J by 8 bases, leaving 7 bases between them. The germline gives CDR1 SGHTA, CDR2 FQGNSA. The CDR3 coding sequence is TGTGCCAGCAGCTTAAATACGGATGAGCAGTTCTTC. Amino acid sequence: CASSLNTDEQFF.

The CDR3 loop reads CASSFEGYNQPQHF. CDR3 bases: TGTGCCAGCAGCTTTGAAGGGTACAATCAGCCCCAGCATTTT. The chain recombines TRBV5-5 with TRBJ1-5; D not certain. Germline CDR1 SGHKS, CDR2 YYEKEE (reference sequence). V was cut by 2 bases and J by 3 bases, with 9 bases left in between. This CDR3 has 14 amino acids.

This clonotype was observed a handful of times. The chain recombines TRBV9 with TRBJ2-5, with D perhaps matching TRBD2 (5 bases). The tail of the sequence fits TRBJ2-7 better, so the J call may be wrong. CDR1 is SGDLS, CDR2 YYNGEE, per germline. This CDR3 has 15 amino acids. CDR3 sequence reads: CASSVTQLDRDEQYF. In nucleotides, the CDR3 is TGTGCCAGCAGCGTAACACAACTAGATAGGGACGAGCAGTACTTC.

The V call is TRBV24-1, the J call TRBJ2-1, with 7 positions matching TRBD2. The CDR3 is 14 amino acids. Germline V CDR1 and CDR2: KGHDR, SFDVKD. V lost 7 bases to trimming and J lost 6 bases; unmatched junction nucleotides: 8. The CDR3 reads CATSDRTSFNEQFF. In nucleotides, the CDR3 is TGTGCCACCAGCGACCGGACTAGTTTCAATGAGCAGTTCTTC.

The rearrangement links TRBV7-9 to TRBJ2-7, with TRBD1 matching over 12 bases. The CDR3 runs 15 residues. V dropped 2 bases and J dropped 6; count of bases not matched to a gene: 5. Germline V gene data show CDR1 as SEHNR and CDR2 as FQNEAQ (reference sequence). The CDR3 loop reads CASSLRGQGASEQYF. The CDR3 DNA sequence: TGTGCCAGCAGCTTAAGGGGACAGGGGGCCAGCGAGCAGTACTTC. Variable domain in full (rest from reference TRBV7-9 and TRBJ2-7): DTGVSQNPRHKITKRGQNVTFRCDPISEHNRLYWYRQTLGQGPEFLTYFQNEAQLEKSRLLSDRFSAERPKGSFSTLEIQRTEQGDSAMYLCASSLRGQGASEQYFGPGTRLTVT.